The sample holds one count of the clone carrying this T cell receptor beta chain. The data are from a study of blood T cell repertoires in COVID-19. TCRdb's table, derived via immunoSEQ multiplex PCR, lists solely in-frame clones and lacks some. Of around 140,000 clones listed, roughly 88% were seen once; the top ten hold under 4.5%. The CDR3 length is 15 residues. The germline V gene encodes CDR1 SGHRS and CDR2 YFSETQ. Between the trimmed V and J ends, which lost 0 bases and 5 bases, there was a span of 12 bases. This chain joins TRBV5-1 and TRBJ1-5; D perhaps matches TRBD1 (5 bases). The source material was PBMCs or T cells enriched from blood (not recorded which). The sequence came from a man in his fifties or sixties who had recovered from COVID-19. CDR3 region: CASSLDPGWDQPQHF. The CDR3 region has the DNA TGCGCCAGCAGCTTGGATCCAGGGTGGGATCAGCCCCAGCATTTT.